The 28 T cell receptor beta chains reported below all come from one sample, sequenced in a study of cytomegalovirus exposure and HLA in healthy donors. A multiplex PCR was run with 60 Vbeta primers and 13 Jbeta primers. The table came from immunoSEQ multiplex PCR; TCRdb's copy has only in-frame clones and leaves some out. The table shows 180,000 or so clones, with around 79% occurring only once. Sequences were obtained from PBMCs. The source of these receptors is a man aged 50-60 years in good health and CMV-seropositive.

V gene TRBV2 combines with J gene TRBJ2-7; TRBD2 is a possible D gene (6 bases). The germline CDR1 and CDR2 sequences are SNHLY and FYNNEI. The CDR3 has 15 residues. With 7 bases removed from V and 6 bases from J, the gap between germline ends came to 22 bases. Written as DNA, the CDR3 is TGTGCCAGCATGTATGCGGGACGCTCGTCGGGCGAGCAGTACGTC. It is translated as CASMYAGRSSGEQYV.

There are a few counts of this clone. The chain is built from TRBV6-1 and TRBJ1-1; the D is unclear. The CDR3 sequence is 13 residues long. The V gene lost 7 bases and the J gene lost 0 bases, with 9 bases spanning the gap. Looked up from germline, CDR1 is MNHNS and CDR2 is SASEGT. CDR3 coding DNA: TGTGCCAGCATCGAGATCTTGAACACTGAAGCTTTCTTT. This encodes CASIEILNTEAFF.

The CDR3 bases are TGTGCCAGTAGTATCTGGTCAGTTAACACTGAAGCTTTCTTT. Translated: CASSIWSVNTEAFF. The chain carries TRBV19 and TRBJ1-1; unclear D gene. Trimming pared 3 bases from V and 2 bases from J, leaving 10 bases between. From germline, CDR1 is LNHDA and CDR2 SQIVND (reference sequence). The CDR3 is 14 amino acids.

This chain links TRBV4-2 with TRBJ2-5, with a weak D call TRBD1 (5 bases). The DNA end lines up better with TRBJ2-7; the J call may be wrong. Germline V gives CDR1 LGHNA, CDR2 YNFKEQ. This CDR3 has 14 residues. The CDR3 reads CASSQQGAGYEQYF. In DNA, the CDR3 is TGTGCCAGCAGCCAACAGGGCGCTGGGTACGAGCAGTACTTC.

This clone turned up a few times. The chain couples TRBV2 to TRBJ2-2, with D hard to call. Per the germline V gene, CDR1 is SNHLY and CDR2 is FYNNEI. The CDR3 has 15 amino acids. Trimming removed 4 bases at V and 1 base at J, with 10 bases between. As DNA, the CDR3 is TGTGCCAGCAGTGGACATGGCATGAACACCGGGGAGCTGTTTTTT. Amino acid sequence: CASSGHGMNTGELFF.

This clone was observed a handful of times. The chain uses TRBV5-1 and TRBJ1-1, with 11 nucleotides matching TRBD1. V lost 4 bases and J lost 2; bases outside the gene matches: 7. Germline V gene lookup returns CDR1 SGHRS and CDR2 YFSETQ. This CDR3 region has 16 residues. In nucleotides, the CDR3 is TGCGCCAGCAGCCTAGGGGACAGGGGGATAAACACTGAAGCTTTCTTT. It encodes CASSLGDRGINTEAFF.

J is TRBJ2-3 and V is TRBV6-4; no firm D call. The CDR3 covers 14 residues. V was trimmed by 6 bases and J by 5 bases, leaving 15 bases between them. The germline gives CDR1 MRHNA, CDR2 SNTAGT. The CDR3 is CASRRDFRGDTQYF. The CDR3 coding sequence is TGTGCCAGCAGGAGAGACTTTAGAGGAGATACGCAGTATTTT.

This clone was found once. The chain carries TRBV25-1 and TRBJ2-2; TRBD1 aligns across 9 bases. Germline V gene lookup returns CDR1 MGHDK and CDR2 SYGVNS. Trimming removed 4 bases from V and 5 bases from J; junction bases left unmatched: 8. CDR3 length: 16 amino acids. CDR3 amino acids: CASSVAGTGITGELFF. The CDR3 nucleotides are TGTGCCAGCAGTGTTGCCGGGACAGGGATAACCGGGGAGCTGTTTTTT.

The gene calls are TRBV5-1 and TRBJ1-2; D perhaps matches TRBD1 (5 bases). The germline CDR1 and CDR2 sequences are SGHRS and YFSETQ. V was clipped by 2 bases and J by 10 bases, with 15 bases between them. This CDR3 has 13 amino acids. The CDR3 DNA sequence: TGCGCCAGCAGCTTAGGAGGGGATAGCTCCTACACCTTC. Translated, it gives CASSLGGDSSYTF.

The genes are TRBV7-2 and TRBJ2-4, with TRBD1 matching over 9 bases. This CDR3 spans 14 amino acids. Germline CDR1 and CDR2: SGHTA and FQGNSA. V was clipped by 4 bases and J by 6 bases; unmatched bases: 4. The CDR3 bases are TGTGCCAGCAGCTCCGGGACAGGGAGAAACATTCAGTACTTC. The encoded protein is CASSSGTGRNIQYF.

This chain joins TRBV5-1 and TRBJ1-5, with a weak D call TRBD1 (5 bases). The CDR3 has 17 amino acids. CDR1 SGHRS and CDR2 YFSETQ come from the germline V gene. Trimming cost V 3 bases and J 0 bases, with 16 bases left between them. The CDR3 DNA is TGCGCCAGCAGCTGGGGCAAGCAGGGCAATAGCAATCAGCCCCAGCATTTT. It specifies CASSWGKQGNSNQPQHF.

The rearrangement uses TRBV2 and TRBJ1-3; D is unresolved. CDR3 size: 19 residues. The germline V gene has CDR1 SNHLY and CDR2 FYNNEI. The V end was cut by 2 bases, the J end by 0 bases, with 20 bases between. The CDR3 here is CASSEIAWTGYGSGNTIYF. For the CDR3, the DNA is TGTGCCAGCAGTGAAATTGCTTGGACGGGATATGGCTCTGGAAACACCATATATTTT.

The chain couples TRBV28 to TRBJ1-2; 9 nucleotides align to TRBD1. From germline, CDR1 is MDHEN and CDR2 SYDVKM. V lost 5 bases and J lost 4; bases outside the gene matches: 8. This CDR3 is built from 15 residues. This CDR3 reads CASSPPDRGAYGYTF. In DNA form, the CDR3 reads TGTGCCAGCAGTCCACCGGACAGGGGAGCCTATGGCTACACCTTC.

Only a few counts were recorded for this clone. The chain carries TRBV10-3 and TRBJ1-1; D ambiguous. CDR1 and CDR2 from the germline V gene are ENHRY and SYGVKD. Trimming cost V 3 bases and J 4 bases, with 18 bases left between them. The CDR3 is made up of 16 amino acids. CDR3 in DNA: TGTGCCATCAGTGATCCGGAGAGGGCATGGATCACTGAAGCTTTCTTT. As protein: CAISDPERAWITEAFF.

The V and J genes are TRBV10-2 and TRBJ1-2; D is possibly TRBD1 (6 bases). Germline V gene data show CDR1 as WSHSY and CDR2 as SAAADI. The CDR3 totals 13 residues. The CDR3 nucleotides read TGCGCAACTTTTGGAAGGGGGTCGCGTGGCTACACCTTC. This encodes CATFGRGSRGYTF.

The chain recombines TRBV14 with TRBJ2-3; 7 bases line up with TRBD2. The V segment lost 0 bases and the J segment 2 bases; nucleotides outside the gene matches: 8. CDR1 SGHDN and CDR2 FVKESK come from the germline V gene. This CDR3 is 17 amino acids long. CDR3 sequence: CASSQDLARGTTDTQYF. CDR3 bases: TGTGCCAGCAGCCAAGATTTGGCGCGGGGGACCACAGATACGCAGTATTTT.

The chain couples TRBV14 to TRBJ1-1, with TRBD1 as a possible D gene (5 bases). V dropped 1 base and J dropped 5 bases, with 17 bases sitting between them. CDR1 is SGHDN, CDR2 FVKESK, per germline. The CDR3 spans 16 residues. The CDR3 loop is CASSQVGREIDTEAFF. The CDR3 nucleotides are TGTGCCAGCAGCCAAGTGGGCAGGGAAATTGATACTGAAGCTTTCTTT. Using reference TRBV14 and TRBJ1-1 for the parts outside the CDR3, the full variable domain is EAGVTQFPSHSVIEKGQTVTLRCDPISGHDNLYWYRRVMGKEIKFLLHFVKESKQDESGMPNNRFLAERTGGTYSTLKVQPAELEDSGVYFCASSQVGREIDTEAFFGQGTRLTVV.

The V gene is TRBV29-1, the J gene TRBJ1-2, with 10 nucleotides matching TRBD1. V lost 7 bases to trimming and J lost 10 bases; unmatched junction nucleotides: 6. This CDR3 has 11 residues. From germline, CDR1 is SQVTM and CDR2 ANQGSEA. CDR3 in amino acids: CSAGTGVVYTF. CDR3 nucleotides: TGCAGCGCCGGGACAGGGGTTGTCTACACCTTC.

The chain links TRBV18 to TRBJ1-2; possible D gene TRBD1, 5 bases. The ends were cut back, 2 bases at V and 2 bases at J, with 18 bases in the middle. CDR3 length: 17 amino acids. Germline V CDR1 and CDR2: KGHSH, LQKENI. This CDR3 is CASSPRAGQRQNYGYTF. As DNA, the CDR3 is TGTGCCAGCTCACCAAGGGCGGGGCAGAGACAGAACTATGGCTACACCTTC. Looking up the rest from reference TRBV18 and TRBJ1-2 gives the full variable domain: NAGVMQNPRHLVRRRGQEARLRCSPMKGHSHVYWYRQLPEEGLKFMVYLQKENIIDESGMPKERFSAEFPKEGPSILRIQQVVRGDSAAYFCASSPRAGQRQNYGYTFGSGTRLTVV.

This chain connects TRBV20-1 to TRBJ1-1; TRBD1 aligns across 7 bases. V was clipped by 4 bases and J by 11 bases; unmatched bases: 7. The germline CDR1 and CDR2 sequences are DFQATT and SNEGSKA (reference sequence). The CDR3 runs 11 residues. In DNA, the CDR3 is TGCAGTGCTATGGAAGACAGGGCGGCTTTCTTT. Residues: CSAMEDRAAFF.

The gene calls are TRBV7-2 and TRBJ2-1; 8 bases match TRBD2. Germline V CDR1 and CDR2: SGHTA, FQGNSA. V lost 8 bases and J lost 6; bases outside the gene matches: 9. The CDR3 spans 14 residues. The CDR3 spells CASQWGSGVNEQFF. In nucleotides, the CDR3 is TGTGCCAGCCAGTGGGGTAGCGGGGTCAATGAGCAGTTCTTC.

This chain joins TRBV5-4 and TRBJ2-1; D call uncertain. The V and J ends lost 2 bases and 3 bases respectively, with 9 bases between them. The CDR3 length is 14 residues. Per the germline V gene, CDR1 is SGHNT and CDR2 is YYREEE (reference sequence). CDR3 sequence reads: CASSLRGHYNEQFF. The CDR3 DNA follows: TGTGCCAGCAGCTTAAGAGGCCACTACAATGAGCAGTTCTTC.

The rearrangement uses TRBV9 and TRBJ2-2, with 9 bases identical to TRBD2. Germline V CDR1 and CDR2: SGDLS, YYNGEE. The V segment lost 2 bases and the J segment 4 bases; nucleotides outside the gene matches: 12. The CDR3 totals 18 residues. DNA of the CDR3: TGTGCCAGCAGCGTTACGGGCCCTGCGCGGGGGGGCACCGGGGAGCTGTTTTTT. Protein: CASSVTGPARGGTGELFF.

In its sample, this clone is hyperexpanded (1% or more). V usage is TRBV6-6 and J usage is TRBJ1-3; no definite D call. This CDR3 is 14 amino acids long. Per the germline V gene, CDR1 is MNHNY and CDR2 is SVGAGI (reference sequence). Trimming took 4 bases from V and 3 from J, leaving 10 bases between them. CDR3 coding DNA: TGTGCCAGCAGTTTAAGTCGGGGTGGAAACACCATATATTTT. Encoded protein: CASSLSRGGNTIYF.

This chain connects TRBV15 to TRBJ1-4; 7 bases match TRBD1. V shed 0 bases, J shed 5 bases, and the junction held 3 bases outside the gene matches. Germline V gene sequence: CDR1 LNHNV, CDR2 YYDKDF (reference sequence). CDR3 size: 15 residues. The CDR3 DNA reads as TGTGCCACCAGCAGAGATATGGGACAGAATGAAAAACTGTTTTTT. It specifies CATSRDMGQNEKLFF.

This clone was counted only a few times. The chain uses TRBV4-2 and TRBJ2-1; TRBD2 agrees at 14 bases. The germline V gene has CDR1 LGHNA and CDR2 YNFKEQ. V trimming: 4 bases; J trimming: 9 bases; junction bases outside the gene matches: 11. The CDR3 is 17 amino acids. The CDR3 loop is CASSLQTTSGGASEQFF. The DNA for the CDR3 is TGTGCCAGCAGCCTTCAAACGACTAGCGGGGGGGCGTCTGAGCAGTTCTTC.

This clone was observed a handful of times. The rearrangement joins TRBV19 to TRBJ1-4, with D possibly matching TRBD1 (6 bases). V was cut by 5 bases and J by 3 bases, with 10 bases left in between. The CDR3 totals 14 residues. Germline loops: CDR1 LNHDA, CDR2 SQIVND (reference sequence). The chain's CDR3 is CASSAGTPNEKLFF. The CDR3 DNA is TGTGCCAGTAGTGCCGGGACACCTAATGAAAAACTGTTTTTT.

The V gene is TRBV4-1, the J gene TRBJ2-6; maybe TRBD2 (5 bases). The CDR3 contains 16 residues. Germline CDR1 is MGHRA and CDR2 is YSYEKL. V lost 5 bases and J lost 2, with 13 bases in between. The CDR3 here is CASSYGVGTGANVLTF. The CDR3 nucleotides read TGCGCCAGCAGCTACGGGGTTGGAACTGGGGCCAACGTCCTGACTTTC.